These 13 T cell receptor beta chains originate from one sample sequenced in a study of graft-versus-host responses after intestinal transplantation. This table comes from immunoSEQ multiplex PCR, and its TCRdb copy is limited to in-frame clones, with some not included. The sample consists of about 14,000 clones, almost 30% of them appearing once. This sample comprised alloreactive CD4+ T cells from a mixed lymphocyte reaction culture, obtained before intestinal transplant. Sample subset: CFSE-low proliferating T cells sorted from roughly six-day pre-transplant mixed lymphocyte reaction (GvH or HvG direction). All receptors come from a human patient who received an intestinal transplant.

This rearrangement joins TRBV6-1 to TRBJ2-7; 8 nucleotides line up with TRBD1. The CDR3 contains 15 residues. Trimming cost V 6 bases and J 0 bases; bases outside gene matches: 7. CDR1 and CDR2 (germline): MNHNS, SASEGT. The chain's CDR3 is CASRGSGGPSYEQYF. DNA of the CDR3: TGTGCCAGCAGAGGATCAGGGGGCCCCTCCTACGAGCAGTACTTC.

Only a few counts were recorded for this clone. This chain joins TRBV7-6 and TRBJ2-5; possible D gene TRBD2, 6 bases. Trimming removed 1 base from V and 5 bases from J, with 14 bases in between. The CDR3 is made up of 15 amino acids. The V gene's germline CDR1 is SGHVS and CDR2 FNYEAQ. CDR3 sequence (DNA): TGTGCCAGCAGCTTAGGAGTGCGGGGCGGGGAGACCCAGTACTTC. Its protein is CASSLGVRGGETQYF. Based on the CDR3 plus reference TRBV7-6 and TRBJ2-5, the full variable domain is GAGVSQSPRYKVTKRGQDVALRCDPISGHVSLYWYRQALGQGPEFLTYFNYEAQQDKSGLPNDRFSAERPEGSISTLTIQRTEQRDSAMYRCASSLGVRGGETQYFGPGTRLLVL.

This clone was counted only a few times. The chain joins TRBV6-5 to TRBJ2-7; D ambiguous. CDR1 MNHEY and CDR2 SVGAGI come from the germline V gene. Trimming pared 3 bases from V and 2 bases from J, leaving 8 bases between. The CDR3 consists of 13 residues. The CDR3 nucleotides read TGTGCCAGCAGTTATCCGGGTCCCTACGAGCAGTACTTC. Residues: CASSYPGPYEQYF.

This clone has a handful of counts. The CDR3 region is CASNQAGNFYEQYF. CDR3 nucleotides: TGTGCCAGCAACCAGGCAGGGAACTTCTACGAGCAGTACTTC. The chain is built from TRBV28 and TRBJ2-7, with D perhaps TRBD1 (5 bases). The ends were cut back, 7 bases at V and 3 bases at J, with 16 bases in the middle. The CDR3 contains 14 residues. Germline V gives CDR1 MDHEN, CDR2 SYDVKM.

V gene TRBV30 combines with J gene TRBJ1-6; D call uncertain. V lost 4 bases and J 7 bases, leaving 14 bases between the germline ends. The germline V gene has CDR1 GTSNPN and CDR2 SVGIG (reference sequence). The CDR3 extends over 14 amino acids. The CDR3 bases are TGTGCCTGGACCTTCGAGGGCCGCAATTCACCCCTCCACTTT. Translating gives CAWTFEGRNSPLHF.

There are a few counts of this clone. This sequence joins TRBV19 and TRBJ1-2, with D hard to call. The CDR3 is made up of 11 amino acids. Germline-derived CDR1 and CDR2 are LNHDA and SQIVND (reference sequence). Between the trimmed V and J ends, which lost 3 bases and 6 bases, there was a span of 5 bases. CDR3 DNA sequence: TGTGCCAGTAGTATCAAGGATGGCTACACCTTC. Protein: CASSIKDGYTF.

V usage is TRBV30 and J usage is TRBJ2-7; D is unclear. Germline assignment: CDR1 GTSNPN and CDR2 SVGIG (reference sequence). V dropped 0 bases and J dropped 9 bases, with 9 bases sitting between them. The CDR3 runs 11 residues. The CDR3 protein is CAWSVRRWQYF. CDR3 DNA sequence: TGTGCCTGGAGTGTACGACGATGGCAGTACTTC.

In its sample, this clone is medium-sized. V is TRBV28 and J is TRBJ2-4; unclear D gene. Germline CDR1 MDHEN, CDR2 SYDVKM. CDR3 size: 16 residues. V was trimmed by 5 bases and J by 0 bases, leaving 14 bases between them. CDR3 nucleotides: TGTGCCAGCAGTACCCCGGGTGCCCTAGCCAAAAACATTCAGTACTTC. Translated: CASSTPGALAKNIQYF.

The chain joins TRBV5-4 to TRBJ1-5, with a possible D match to TRBD1 (6 bases). Germline assignment: CDR1 SGHNT and CDR2 YYREEE (reference sequence). V lost 4 bases to trimming and J lost 4 bases, with 18 bases between them. This CDR3 comprises 16 residues. CDR3 loop: CASSQDRGQINQPQHF. The CDR3, as DNA: TGTGCCAGCAGCCAAGACCGTGGACAGATAAATCAGCCCCAGCATTTT.

This clone showed up just a few times. This chain joins TRBV18 and TRBJ1-5; maybe TRBD1 (6 bases). The CDR3 covers 14 residues. CDR1 and CDR2 from the germline V gene are KGHSH and LQKENI. With 3 bases removed from V and 2 bases from J, the gap between germline ends came to 8 bases. DNA for the CDR3: TGTGCCAGCTCACCCCGACAGGGCAATCAGCCCCAGCATTTT. Amino acids: CASSPRQGNQPQHF.

The chain couples TRBV5-6 to TRBJ2-1; 7 bases match TRBD1. The V gene end was trimmed by 4 bases and the J gene end by 7 bases; junction bases not matched to a gene: 8. Germline CDR1 reads SGHDT; CDR2 reads YYEEEE. The CDR3 extends over 14 amino acids. CDR3 sequence (DNA): TGTGCCAGCAGCAGGACAGGACCCGGGAATGAGCAGTTCTTC. It encodes CASSRTGPGNEQFF.

This clone was picked up a small number of times. This sequence joins TRBV6-6 and TRBJ1-5; no reliable D call. The ends were cut back, 10 bases at V and 2 bases at J, with 12 bases in the middle. The CDR3 is made up of 13 amino acids. Germline lookup yields CDR1 MNHNY and CDR2 SVGAGI (reference sequence). The chain's CDR3 is CATLGWGNQPQHF. The DNA for the CDR3 is TGTGCCACCCTAGGGTGGGGCAATCAGCCCCAGCATTTT.

This clone occurred a few times. The chain couples TRBV18 to TRBJ2-1, with a weak D call TRBD2 (6 bases). V lost 0 bases, J lost 7 bases, and 16 bases lay in between. The CDR3 totals 16 residues. Germline assignment: CDR1 KGHSH and CDR2 LQKENI. The chain's CDR3 is CASSPPGTLGRNEQFF. The CDR3 coding sequence is TGTGCCAGCTCACCACCGGGGACCCTAGGGAGGAATGAGCAGTTCTTC.